These 11 T cell receptor beta chains were all obtained from the same sample, sequenced in a study of blood T cell repertoires in COVID-19. The protocol was immunoSEQ multiplex PCR, while the TCRdb copy is restricted to in-frame clones and leaves out a portion. The sample carries more than 15,000 clones, 85% to 90% recorded once. What was sequenced was peripheral blood. These receptors originate from a human donor with active COVID-19. The donor label of this sample is uncertain.

The chain employs TRBV19 and TRBJ2-7; TRBD1 matches 7 bases. V lost 5 bases to trimming and J lost 3 bases; unmatched junction nucleotides: 4. This CDR3 region has 13 residues. Germline V gene lookup returns CDR1 LNHDA and CDR2 SQIVND (reference sequence). The CDR3 DNA is TGTGCCAGTAGTGCCGGGACAGTCTACGAGCAGTACTTC. It yields the protein CASSAGTVYEQYF.

The CDR3 reads CASSRTAENQPQHF. The CDR3 DNA follows: TGTGCCAGCTCACGAACTGCCGAAAATCAGCCCCAGCATTTT. The genes are TRBV18 and TRBJ1-5; D gene ambiguous. V was pared by 4 bases and J by 4 bases, with 11 bases between. Germline values: CDR1 KGHSH, CDR2 LQKENI. The CDR3 has 14 residues.

The gene calls are TRBV7-9 and TRBJ2-3; D is perhaps TRBD2 (7 bases). With 0 bases removed from V and 3 bases from J, the gap between germline ends came to 10 bases. Germline-derived CDR1 and CDR2 are SEHNR and FQNEAQ (reference sequence). This CDR3 contains 15 residues. CDR3 amino acids: CASSLAGGRTDTQYF. In nucleotides, the CDR3 is TGTGCCAGCAGCTTAGCGGGGGGGCGAACAGATACGCAGTATTTT.

The chain recombines TRBV5-1 with TRBJ1-2; no clear D gene. The CDR3 spans 16 residues. With 0 bases removed from V and 3 bases from J, the gap between germline ends came to 15 bases. Per the germline V gene, CDR1 is SGHRS and CDR2 is YFSETQ. The CDR3, as DNA: TGCGCCAGCAGCTTGGCCGGTCTCGACGGGGACTATGGCTACACCTTC. Translating gives CASSLAGLDGDYGYTF.

This sequence joins TRBV6-6 and TRBJ2-5; possibly TRBD1 for D (6 bases). The germline CDR1 and CDR2 sequences are MNHNY and SVGAGI (reference sequence). V was trimmed by 4 bases and J by 2 bases, leaving 14 bases between them. The CDR3 spans 15 residues. The CDR3 DNA reads as TGTGCCAGCAGTTCCGGCAACAGGGTACAAGAGACCCAGTACTTC. Its translation: CASSSGNRVQETQYF.

The V call is TRBV9, the J call TRBJ1-2; TRBD1 matches at 9 bases. The CDR3 contains 17 residues. CDR1 and CDR2 from the germline V gene are SGDLS and YYNGEE. Trimming took 4 bases from V and 3 from J; bases not matched to a gene: 13. The CDR3 here is CASSPLYYRGQDYGYTF. The CDR3 bases are TGTGCCAGCAGCCCCCTATACTACAGGGGGCAGGACTATGGCTACACCTTC.

This clone is a singleton in its sample. The gene calls are TRBV3-1 (or the pseudogene TRBV3-2) and TRBJ1-6; D perhaps matches TRBD1 (6 bases). Trimming left V 8 bases short and J 9 bases short, with 20 bases between. CDR3 length: 15 residues. Germline V gene sequence: CDR1 LGHDT, CDR2 YNNKEL (reference sequence). The chain's CDR3 is CASSPPGGFGSPLHF. In DNA form, the CDR3 reads TGTGCCAGCTCCCCACCGGGGGGCTTTGGTTCACCCCTCCACTTT.

The genes are TRBV7-9 and TRBJ2-7, with 7 nucleotides matching TRBD1. Germline V gives CDR1 SEHNR, CDR2 FQNEAQ (reference sequence). The J segment lost 0 bases and the V segment lost 5 bases, leaving 19 bases of the junction unmatched. CDR3 length: 19 amino acids. The CDR3 region has the DNA TGTGCCAGCAGCGCCTCCGGGACAGCCCAGAGGGGAGTCTCCTACGAGCAGTACTTC. It encodes CASSASGTAQRGVSYEQYF. The full variable domain, with the rest looked up from reference TRBV7-9 and TRBJ2-7, is DTGVSQNPRHKITKRGQNVTFRCDPISEHNRLYWYRQTLGQGPEFLTYFQNEAQLEKSRLLSDRFSAERPKGSFSTLEIQRTEQGDSAMYLCASSASGTAQRGVSYEQYFGPGTRLTVT.

This clone was counted a few times. This chain connects TRBV19 to TRBJ2-2; TRBD1 matches 12 bases. Germline CDR1 LNHDA, CDR2 SQIVND (reference sequence). The V and J ends lost 6 bases and 5 bases, in that order; junction bases with no gene match: 4. The CDR3 contains 15 residues. CDR3 loop: CASSGTGGATGELFF. In nucleotides, the CDR3 is TGTGCCAGTAGCGGGACAGGGGGCGCAACCGGGGAGCTGTTTTTT.

This rearrangement joins TRBV7-6 to TRBJ2-7; the D gene is possibly TRBD2 (6 bases). Germline V gene data show CDR1 as SGHVS and CDR2 as FNYEAQ. Trimming removed 2 bases at V and 1 base at J, with 12 bases between. The CDR3 covers 15 residues. The CDR3 region has the DNA TGTGCCAGCAGCTTATCGGGAGACGGATCCTACGAGCAGTACTTC. Its translation: CASSLSGDGSYEQYF. The full variable domain, with the rest looked up from reference TRBV7-6 and TRBJ2-7, is GAGVSQSPRYKVTKRGQDVALRCDPISGHVSLYWYRQALGQGPEFLTYFNYEAQQDKSGLPNDRFSAERPEGSISTLTIQRTEQRDSAMYRCASSLSGDGSYEQYFGPGTRLTVT.

The V call is TRBV6-5, the J call TRBJ2-4; 12 bases map to TRBD1. CDR1 is MNHEY and CDR2 is SVGAGI in the germline V gene. The trim removed 2 bases at V and 12 bases at J, leaving 5 bases unmatched. The CDR3 length is 14 residues. The CDR3 region is CASSYTGQGAAQYF. In nucleotides, the CDR3 is TGTGCCAGCAGTTACACGGGACAGGGGGCGGCTCAGTACTTC.